This TCR beta chain stems from a study of beta chain features in type 1 diabetes. Study results and caveats: TCRB CDR3s were moderately but significantly shorter in Type 1 diabetes patients in all four CD4+ subsets. VDJ junctions sequenced from type 1 diabetes patients showed fewer insertions and more deletions.

This clone was observed a handful of times. Its antigen remains unidentified. V lost 6 bases and J lost 5; bases outside the gene matches: 9. From germline, CDR1 is MDHEN and CDR2 SYDVKM. The CDR3 covers 18 residues. The sequenced template was cDNA made from the entire isolated RNA. The average output of naive, central memory and regulatory T cell samples was a few million reads. Sequenced by immunoSEQ multiplex PCR; TCRdb stores in-frame clones only, minus some. The data hold roughly 160,000 clones, with roughly 8% observed a single time. Sequencing was done on a sample of central memory CD4+ T cells from blood. The sequence was collected from a young man with type 1 diabetes. The chain carries TRBV28 and TRBJ2-2, with 16 bases that match TRBD2. The CDR3 DNA follows: TGTGCCAGCAGAGGGACTAGCGGGAGGGCCCTCGTAACCGGGGAGCTGTTTTTT. Its protein is CASRGTSGRALVTGELFF.